Detailed here is one T cell receptor beta chain. This CDR3 region has 15 residues. The trim removed 4 bases at V and 5 bases at J, leaving 10 bases unmatched. Germline V gene sequence: CDR1 MGHRA, CDR2 YSYEKL. The authors' processing: Estimation of nucleated cell counts relied on the amplification of reference gene primers. Profiled with immunoSEQ multiplex PCR; TCRdb holds only in-frame clones, not every one. The V and J calls and clone size were taken over from that table, and D and trimming were inferred from the DNA. Of more than 140,000 clones detected, just over 85% appear once; the ten largest clones hold about 1.5%. This sample is drawn from a study of blood T cell repertoires in COVID-19. Study context: Researchers got acute and convalescent COVID-19 samples from the United States, Italy and Spain. T cells, B-cell-depleted T cells, or PBMCs provided the cDNA or gDNA that served as material.

The TCR comes from a woman aged 55-70 years with acute or convalescent COVID-19. Sample: peripheral blood. J is TRBJ2-7 and V is TRBV4-1, with 8 bases that match TRBD1. CDR3 sequence reads: CASSRDSDRVNEQYF. CDR3 DNA sequence: TGCGCCAGCAGCCGGGATTCGGACAGGGTCAACGAGCAGTACTTC.